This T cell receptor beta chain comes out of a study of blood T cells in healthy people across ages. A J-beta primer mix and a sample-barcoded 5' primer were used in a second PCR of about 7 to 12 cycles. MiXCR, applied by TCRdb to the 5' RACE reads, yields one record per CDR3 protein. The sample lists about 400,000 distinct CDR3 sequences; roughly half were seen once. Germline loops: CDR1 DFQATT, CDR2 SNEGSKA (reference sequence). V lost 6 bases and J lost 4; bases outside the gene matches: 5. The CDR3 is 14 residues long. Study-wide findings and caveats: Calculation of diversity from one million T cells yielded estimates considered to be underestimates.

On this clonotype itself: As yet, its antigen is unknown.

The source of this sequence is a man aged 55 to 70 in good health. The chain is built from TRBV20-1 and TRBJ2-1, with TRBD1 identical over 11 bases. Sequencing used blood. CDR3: CSALGQGVYNEQFF. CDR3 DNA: TGCAGTGCCCTGGGACAGGGGGTTTACAATGAGCAGTTCTTC.